The next 32 T cell receptor beta chains were all read from a single sample in a study of T cell responses to AZD1222 COVID-19 vaccine. Sequencing was performed with immunoSEQ multiplex PCR; in TCRdb, only in-frame clones are kept and a portion is missing. The sample holds 60,000 to 85,000 clones, around 86% seen once. This specimen was peripheral blood, taken 28 days after the second AZD1222 dose. All receptors come from an adult who received the AZD1222 COVID-19 vaccine.

The chain employs TRBV5-6 and TRBJ2-1, with TRBD2 identical over 13 bases. Germline V CDR1 and CDR2: SGHDT, YYEEEE. With V trimmed by 0 bases and J by 6 bases, 3 bases remained unmatched. The CDR3 has 16 amino acids. Written as DNA, the CDR3 is TGTGCCAGCAGCTTGGGAACTAGCGGGGGGGCCAATGAGCAGTTCTTC. Protein sequence: CASSLGTSGGANEQFF.

The chain is built from TRBV29-1 and TRBJ1-2; possibly TRBD1 for D (6 bases). The CDR3 extends over 15 amino acids. V was cut by 6 bases and J by 1 base, with 18 bases left in between. Germline assignment: CDR1 SQVTM and CDR2 ANQGSEA. CDR3 sequence: CSVFEVGQVNYGYTF. The CDR3 coding sequence is TGCAGCGTGTTTGAAGTGGGACAAGTTAACTATGGCTACACCTTC. The full variable domain, rest sourced from reference TRBV29-1 and TRBJ1-2, is SAVISQKPSRDICQRGTSLTIQCQVDSQVTMMFWYRQQPGQSLTLIATANQGSEATYESGFVIDKFPISRPNLTFSTLTVSNMSPEDSSIYLCSVFEVGQVNYGYTFGSGTRLTVV.

The CDR3 is CASSYWGSSYEQYF. DNA of the CDR3: TGTGCCAGCAGTTATTGGGGGAGCTCCTACGAGCAGTACTTC. The gene calls are TRBV6-2 or TRBV6-3 and TRBJ2-7, with D perhaps TRBD1 or TRBD2 (5 bases each). V lost 3 bases to trimming and J lost 0 bases, with 9 bases between them. The CDR3 contains 14 residues. Germline CDR1 is MNHEY and CDR2 is SVGEGT.

The rearrangement uses TRBV21-1 and TRBJ2-7; TRBD2, the D gene given by the table, was not confirmed from the DNA. TRBV21-1 constitutes a pseudogene. This CDR3 has 20 amino acids. This chain's CDR3 is CASSKCPMTSGGLIPYEQYF. The CDR3 bases are TGTGCCAGCAGCAAGTGCCCCATGACTAGCGGGGGGCTTATTCCCTACGAGCAGTACTTC.

The J gene is TRBJ1-3, the V gene TRBV18; 7 nucleotides agree with TRBD1. V trimming: 3 bases; J trimming: 4 bases; junction bases outside the gene matches: 9. The CDR3 consists of 16 residues. Germline lookup yields CDR1 KGHSH and CDR2 LQKENI. Written as DNA, the CDR3 is TGTGCCAGCTCACCGCCTTTTACAGGGGCAGGAAACACCATATATTTT. It is translated as CASSPPFTGAGNTIYF.

This clone was found a few times. The V call is TRBV10-3, the J call TRBJ2-7; TRBD1 is a possible D gene (6 bases). Germline lookup yields CDR1 ENHRY and CDR2 SYGVKD. Trimming left V 6 bases short and J 3 bases short, with 9 bases between. The CDR3 contains 12 residues. CDR3 in amino acids: CAIRDSGYEQYF. The DNA of the CDR3 is TGTGCCATCAGGGACAGTGGCTACGAGCAGTACTTC.

This chain links TRBV28 with TRBJ1-6; 7 nucleotides align to TRBD1. The CDR3 is 17 residues long. J was trimmed by 5 bases and V by 6 bases; bases with no gene match: 13. The germline V gene encodes CDR1 MDHEN and CDR2 SYDVKM. CDR3 in DNA: TGTGCCAGCAGAAGTATTAGGGGGCCTCTTCATAATTCACCCCTCCACTTT. Its translation is CASRSIRGPLHNSPLHF.

Turning to this clone: A much bigger clone sits one base away, suggesting this may be a read error. The V call is TRBV12-3 or TRBV12-4, the J call TRBJ2-5; D uncertain. V lost 10 bases and J lost 5, with 14 bases in between. This CDR3 spans 12 amino acids. The CDR3 bases are TGTGCCAACAGCTCCGGGTGGGAGACCCAGTACTTC. Amino acid sequence: CANSSGWETQYF.

This chain joins TRBV30 and TRBJ2-7; D unclear. V was shortened by 5 bases and J by 2 bases, with 10 bases between the two germline ends. CDR1 is GTSNPN, CDR2 SVGIG, per germline (reference sequence). The CDR3 sequence is 12 residues long. The DNA of the CDR3 is TGTGCCTGGGCACAAGGAACCTACGAGCAGTACTTC. As protein: CAWAQGTYEQYF.

The chain employs TRBV11-2 and TRBJ2-7; D might be TRBD1 (6 bases). Trimming took 0 bases from V and 3 from J, leaving 9 bases between them. The CDR3 runs 14 residues. Germline V gene lookup returns CDR1 SGHAT and CDR2 FQNNGV. The CDR3 loop is CASSLDPGHYEQYF. CDR3 DNA sequence: TGTGCCAGCAGCTTAGATCCGGGACACTACGAGCAGTACTTC. The variable domain in full, completed from reference TRBV11-2 and TRBJ2-7, reads EAGVAQSPRYKIIEKRQSVAFWCNPISGHATLYWYQQILGQGPKLLIQFQNNGVVDDSQLPKDRFSAERLKGVDSTLKIQPAKLEDSAVYLCASSLDPGHYEQYFGPGTRLTVT.

This chain links TRBV3-1 (or the pseudogene TRBV3-2) with TRBJ1-5, with D possibly matching TRBD1 (5 bases). The CDR3 contains 16 residues. Germline V lookup: CDR1 LGHDT, CDR2 YNNKEL (reference sequence). With 3 bases removed from V and 4 bases from J, the gap between germline ends came to 16 bases. The CDR3 nucleotides read TGTGCCAGCAGCCAGTCGCAGGGTTCTGTAAATCAGCCCCAGCATTTT. Amino acids: CASSQSQGSVNQPQHF.

The DNA of the CDR3 is TGTGCCAGCAGCACAGGGTTCCAACCTAGCACAGATACGCAGTATTTT. Amino acids: CASSTGFQPSTDTQYF. The rearrangement uses TRBV5-4 and TRBJ2-3; possible D gene TRBD1, 6 bases. Per germline, CDR1 SGHNT and CDR2 YYREEE (reference sequence). The CDR3 sequence is 16 residues long. The V end lost 4 bases, the J end lost 0 bases, and 15 bases lay between the germline ends.

The rearrangement links TRBV2 to TRBJ1-6; unclear D gene. The length of the CDR3 is 15 residues. The germline V and J ends were trimmed by 3 bases and 4 bases, with 10 bases remaining between them. Germline V lookup: CDR1 SNHLY, CDR2 FYNNEI. CDR3 protein: CASSDPGDYNSPLHF. The CDR3 DNA sequence: TGTGCCAGCAGTGACCCCGGGGATTATAATTCACCCCTCCACTTT. The complete variable domain, with remaining parts taken from reference TRBV2 and TRBJ1-6, reads EPEVTQTPSHQVTQMGQEVILRCVPISNHLYFYWYRQILGQKVEFLVSFYNNEISEKSEIFDDQFSVERPDGSNFTLKIRSTKLEDSAMYFCASSDPGDYNSPLHFGNGTRLTVT.

J is TRBJ2-7 and V is TRBV23-1, with D perhaps assigned TRBD1 or TRBD2 (6 bases each). TRBV23-1 is sorted into the ORF group, with uncertain function. This CDR3 spans 15 amino acids. Trimming left V 2 bases short and J 3 bases short, with 14 bases between. CDR3 sequence: CASSQRRRGGYEQYF. DNA of the CDR3: TGCGCCAGCAGTCAAAGGCGCAGGGGAGGCTACGAGCAGTACTTC.

In nucleotides, the CDR3 is TGTGCCAGCAGTCCAGGGGTAGGCTATGGCTACACCTTC. Translation: CASSPGVGYGYTF. The rearrangement uses TRBV2 and TRBJ1-2; D is perhaps TRBD1 (6 bases). Trimming pared 5 bases from V and 4 bases from J, leaving 11 bases between. The CDR3 length is 13 residues. CDR1 is SNHLY and CDR2 is FYNNEI in the germline V gene.

This chain joins TRBV9 and TRBJ2-3; unclear D gene. The germline V gene has CDR1 SGDLS and CDR2 YYNGEE. Trimming stripped 3 bases from V and 5 bases from J, with 13 bases between. This CDR3 contains 14 residues. The CDR3 spells CASSGGYQRDTQYF. The CDR3 DNA is TGTGCCAGCAGCGGCGGCTATCAAAGAGATACGCAGTATTTT. The whole variable domain, remainder taken from reference TRBV9 and TRBJ2-3, is DSGVTQTPKHLITATGQRVTLRCSPRSGDLSVYWYQQSLDQGLQFLIQYYNGEERAKGNILERFSAQQFPDLHSELNLSSLELGDSALYFCASSGGYQRDTQYFGPGTRLTVL.

The chain combines TRBV7-9 with TRBJ1-4, with D possibly being TRBD1 (6 bases). Germline V gene lookup returns CDR1 SEHNR and CDR2 FQNEAQ (reference sequence). Trimming removed 5 bases at V and 4 bases at J, with 8 bases between. The CDR3 sequence is 13 residues long. Here the CDR3 reads CASSGGLNEKLFF. Here the CDR3 DNA reads TGTGCCAGCAGCGGGGGGCTTAATGAAAAACTGTTTTTT.

The chain couples TRBV19 to TRBJ2-3; 9 nucleotides align to TRBD1. Trimming at V came to 6 bases and at J to 6 bases, leaving 10 bases not matched to a gene. This CDR3 spans 15 amino acids. Germline V lookup: CDR1 LNHDA, CDR2 SQIVND (reference sequence). CDR3 DNA sequence: TGTGCCAGTAGCCCGACAGGGGGTTTCGGCGATACGCAGTATTTT. This encodes CASSPTGGFGDTQYF.

The CDR3 bases are TGCGCCAGCATCAGCAGGGGAATCGAGCAGTACTTC. Translated: CASISRGIEQYF. The chain combines TRBV10-1 with TRBJ2-7; tentatively, D is TRBD1 (6 bases). This CDR3 has 12 residues. In germline, CDR1 is WNHNN, CDR2 SYGVQD (reference sequence). V shed 7 bases and J shed 6 bases, with 13 bases lying between them.

V usage is TRBV11-3 and J usage is TRBJ2-2; 8 bases are shared with TRBD2. Germline V gene lookup returns CDR1 SGHNT and CDR2 YENEEA. This CDR3 region has 14 residues. V trimming: 0 bases; J trimming: 7 bases; junction bases outside the gene matches: 1. CDR3 nucleotides: TGTGCCAGCAGCTTAGATCTAGCGGGCGGGGAGCTGTTTTTT. This encodes CASSLDLAGGELFF.

The chain couples TRBV5-1 to TRBJ2-3; 9 nucleotides agree with TRBD1. V lost 3 bases and J lost 0; bases outside the gene matches: 14. Germline V gene sequence: CDR1 SGHRS, CDR2 YFSETQ. This CDR3 region has 19 residues. The CDR3 protein is CASSSPPDRGSTSTDTQYF. The CDR3 DNA is TGCGCCAGCAGCTCACCGCCGGACAGGGGATCCACTAGCACAGATACGCAGTATTTT.

The rearrangement joins TRBV18 to TRBJ1-4; D call uncertain. V lost 0 bases, J lost 4 bases, and 9 bases lay in between. Germline V CDR1 and CDR2: KGHSH, LQKENI. The CDR3 runs to 15 residues. CDR3 bases: TGTGCCAGCTCACCACCGGTGTCCCGTAATGAAAAACTGTTTTTT. It yields the protein CASSPPVSRNEKLFF.

The rearrangement joins TRBV4-1 to TRBJ2-2, with no clear D. The germline V gene encodes CDR1 MGHRA and CDR2 YSYEKL. V lost 2 bases to trimming and J lost 3 bases, with 7 bases between them. The CDR3 sequence is 14 residues long. The CDR3: CASSQNGYTGELFF. The CDR3 DNA reads TGCGCCAGCAGCCAAAATGGTTACACCGGGGAGCTGTTTTTT.

The rearrangement joins TRBV3-1 (or the pseudogene TRBV3-2) to TRBJ2-3, with a tentative D call TRBD2 (6 bases). The V gene's germline CDR1 is LGHDT and CDR2 YNNKEL (reference sequence). CDR3 length: 15 amino acids. V was clipped by 4 bases and J by 2 bases, with 13 bases between them. CDR3 bases: TGTGCCAGCAGCCCAGAAGGCGGGGCCACAGATACGCAGTATTTT. Residues: CASSPEGGATDTQYF.

The J gene is TRBJ2-3, the V gene TRBV24-1, with TRBD2 identical over 8 bases. The CDR3 has 18 residues. V shed 3 bases and J 2 bases; nucleotides not matched to a gene: 12. Germline assignment: CDR1 KGHDR and CDR2 SFDVKD. CDR3 amino acids: CATSDTVGRAGPTDTQYF. The CDR3 region has the DNA TGTGCCACCAGTGATACGGTCGGGAGGGCGGGTCCCACAGATACGCAGTATTTT.

The chain has TRBV28 and TRBJ1-2, with D possibly matching TRBD1 (6 bases). The CDR3 totals 15 residues. The germline V and J ends were trimmed by 3 bases and 2 bases, with 13 bases remaining between them. Per the germline V gene, CDR1 is MDHEN and CDR2 is SYDVKM. CDR3 protein: CASSFGGGANYGYTF. CDR3 DNA sequence: TGTGCCAGCAGTTTTGGCGGGGGGGCAAACTATGGCTACACCTTC.

The chain has TRBV24-1 and TRBJ2-1, with D possibly TRBD1 on 5 matching bases. V was trimmed by 4 bases and J by 7 bases, leaving 7 bases between them. The germline CDR1 and CDR2 sequences are KGHDR and SFDVKD. This CDR3 is built from 12 residues. CDR3 sequence: CATSDRVNEQFF. For the CDR3, the DNA is TGTGCCACCAGTGACAGGGTGAATGAGCAGTTCTTC.

The CDR3 reads CASSVYGSNTGELFF. Here the CDR3 DNA reads TGTGCCAGCAGCGTATATGGTAGCAACACCGGGGAGCTGTTTTTT. V gene TRBV9 combines with J gene TRBJ2-2, with D unclear. The CDR3 is made up of 15 amino acids. Germline V gene data show CDR1 as SGDLS and CDR2 as YYNGEE. Trimming pared 1 base from V and 2 bases from J, leaving 9 bases between. The variable domain in full, completed from reference TRBV9 and TRBJ2-2, reads DSGVTQTPKHLITATGQRVTLRCSPRSGDLSVYWYQQSLDQGLQFLIQYYNGEERAKGNILERFSAQQFPDLHSELNLSSLELGDSALYFCASSVYGSNTGELFFGEGSRLTVL.

V is TRBV27 and J is TRBJ1-5; a possible D gene is TRBD1 (6 bases). Trimming removed 5 bases at V and 4 bases at J, with 9 bases between. The CDR3 runs to 13 residues. Germline-derived CDR1 and CDR2 are MNHEY and SMNVEV (reference sequence). CDR3 in amino acids: CASSEGVNQPQHF. The CDR3 DNA sequence: TGTGCCAGCAGTGAGGGGGTAAATCAGCCCCAGCATTTT.

V gene TRBV7-2 combines with J gene TRBJ1-4; 7 nucleotides agree with TRBD1. The J segment lost 2 bases and the V segment lost 5 bases, leaving 2 bases of the junction unmatched. Germline V gives CDR1 SGHTA, CDR2 FQGNSA. The length of the CDR3 is 14 residues. The CDR3 DNA reads TGTGCCAGCAGCCCGACAGGGACTAATGAAAAACTGTTTTTT. It yields the protein CASSPTGTNEKLFF.

This rearrangement joins TRBV12-3 or TRBV12-4 to TRBJ1-1; unclear D gene. The V end was cut by 5 bases, the J end by 7 bases, with 11 bases between. The CDR3 runs 12 residues. The CDR3 DNA follows: TGTGCCAGCAGTAGACTGGGCGGTGAAGCTTTCTTT. Protein product: CASSRLGGEAFF.

The chain carries TRBV27 and TRBJ2-7; 9 bases agree with TRBD1. Germline assignment: CDR1 MNHEY and CDR2 SMNVEV (reference sequence). V shed 6 bases and J 2 bases; nucleotides not matched to a gene: 8. There are 15 residues in the CDR3. As DNA, the CDR3 is TGTGCCAGCAGAAAAACGGGACAGGGCCCCTACGAGCAGTACTTC. It specifies CASRKTGQGPYEQYF.